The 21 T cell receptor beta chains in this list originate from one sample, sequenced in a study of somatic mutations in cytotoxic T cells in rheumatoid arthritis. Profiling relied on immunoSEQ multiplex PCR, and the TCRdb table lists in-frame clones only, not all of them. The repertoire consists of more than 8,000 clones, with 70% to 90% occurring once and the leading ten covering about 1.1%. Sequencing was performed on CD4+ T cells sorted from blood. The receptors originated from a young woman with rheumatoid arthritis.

The CDR3 DNA reads as TGTGCCACCAGCAGAGATTTCTTTACAGGGAGCAATCAGCCCCAGCATTTT. This gives the protein CATSRDFFTGSNQPQHF. J is TRBJ1-5 and V is TRBV15, with D possibly matching TRBD1 (6 bases). The germline V gene has CDR1 LNHNV and CDR2 YYDKDF (reference sequence). The CDR3 runs to 17 residues. V was cut by 0 bases and J by 1 base, with 13 bases left in between. Filled out from reference TRBV15 and TRBJ1-5, the complete variable domain reads DAMVIQNPRYQVTQFGKPVTLSCSQTLNHNVMYWYQQKSSQAPKLLFHYYDKDFNNEADTPDNFQSRRPNTSFCFLDIRSPGLGDTAMYLCATSRDFFTGSNQPQHFGDGTRLSIL.

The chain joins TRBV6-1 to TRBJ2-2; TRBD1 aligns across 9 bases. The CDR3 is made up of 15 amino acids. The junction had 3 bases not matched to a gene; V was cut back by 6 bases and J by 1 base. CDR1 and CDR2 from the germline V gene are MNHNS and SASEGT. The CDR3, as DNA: TGTGCCAGCAGGTTGGACAGGGGGAACACCGGGGAGCTGTTTTTT. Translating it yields CASRLDRGNTGELFF.

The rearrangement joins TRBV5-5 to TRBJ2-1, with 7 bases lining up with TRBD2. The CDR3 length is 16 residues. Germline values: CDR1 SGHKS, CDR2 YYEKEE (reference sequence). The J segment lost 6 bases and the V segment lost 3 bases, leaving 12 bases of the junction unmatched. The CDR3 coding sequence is TGTGCCAGCAGCTGGGGACCGACTAGCATGGGCAATGAGCAGTTCTTC. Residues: CASSWGPTSMGNEQFF.

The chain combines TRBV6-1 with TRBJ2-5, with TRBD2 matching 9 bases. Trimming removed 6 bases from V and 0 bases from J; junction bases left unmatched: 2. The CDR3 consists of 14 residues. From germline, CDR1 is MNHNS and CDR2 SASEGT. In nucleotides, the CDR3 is TGTGCCAGCAGAACTAGCGGGTACCAAGAGACCCAGTACTTC. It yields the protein CASRTSGYQETQYF.

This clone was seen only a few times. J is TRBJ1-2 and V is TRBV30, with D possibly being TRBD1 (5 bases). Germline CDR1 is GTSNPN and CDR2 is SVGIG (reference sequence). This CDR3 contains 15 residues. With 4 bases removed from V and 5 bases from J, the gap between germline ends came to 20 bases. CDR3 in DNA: TGTGCCTGGAAGAGGTACAGGCTGCTAGGGTATGGCTACACCTTC. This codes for CAWKRYRLLGYGYTF.

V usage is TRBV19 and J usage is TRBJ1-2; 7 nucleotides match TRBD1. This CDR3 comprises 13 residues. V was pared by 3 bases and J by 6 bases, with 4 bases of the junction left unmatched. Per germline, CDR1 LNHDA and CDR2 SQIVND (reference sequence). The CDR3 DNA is TGTGCCAGTAGTATGAGGGGGCGCGATGGCTACACCTTC. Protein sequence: CASSMRGRDGYTF.

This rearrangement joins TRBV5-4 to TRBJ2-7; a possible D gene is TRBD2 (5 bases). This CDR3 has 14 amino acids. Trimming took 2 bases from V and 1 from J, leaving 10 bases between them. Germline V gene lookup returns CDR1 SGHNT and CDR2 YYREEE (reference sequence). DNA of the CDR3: TGTGCCAGCAGCTTAGAGGACTGGTCCTACGAGCAGTACTTC. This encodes CASSLEDWSYEQYF.

The CDR3 protein is CASSKESGRALTDTQYF. The DNA for the CDR3 is TGTGCCAGCAGTAAAGAGAGCGGGAGGGCCCTCACAGATACGCAGTATTTT. V gene TRBV6-4 combines with J gene TRBJ2-3; 10 bases agree with TRBD2. J gave up 2 bases and V 5 bases, and 10 bases lay outside the gene matches. Germline CDR1 reads MRHNA; CDR2 reads SNTAGT. The CDR3 consists of 17 residues.

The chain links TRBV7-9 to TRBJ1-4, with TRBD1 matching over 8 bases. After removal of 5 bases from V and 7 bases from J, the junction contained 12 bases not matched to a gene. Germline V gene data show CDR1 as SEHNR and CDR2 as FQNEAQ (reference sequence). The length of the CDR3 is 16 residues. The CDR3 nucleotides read TGTGCCAGCAGCCCAGGGGGCAGGGAAGGCGGTGAAAAACTGTTTTTT. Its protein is CASSPGGREGGEKLFF.

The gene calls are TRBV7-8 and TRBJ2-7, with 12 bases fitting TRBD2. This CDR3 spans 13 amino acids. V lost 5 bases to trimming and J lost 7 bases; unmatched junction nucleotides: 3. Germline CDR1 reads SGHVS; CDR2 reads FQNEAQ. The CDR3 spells CASSRTSGMEQYF. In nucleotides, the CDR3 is TGTGCCAGCAGCCGGACTAGCGGGATGGAGCAGTACTTC.

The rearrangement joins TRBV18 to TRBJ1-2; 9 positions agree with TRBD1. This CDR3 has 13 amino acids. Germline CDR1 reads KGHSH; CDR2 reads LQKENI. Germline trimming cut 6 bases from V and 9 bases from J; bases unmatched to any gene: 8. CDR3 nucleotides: TGTGCCAGCTCTTCGGGACAGGGACTCAGCTACACCTTC. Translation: CASSSGQGLSYTF.

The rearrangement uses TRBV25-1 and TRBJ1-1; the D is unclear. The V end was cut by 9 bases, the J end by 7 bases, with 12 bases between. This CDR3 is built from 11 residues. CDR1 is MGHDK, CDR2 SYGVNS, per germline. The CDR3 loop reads CASQKYNEAFF. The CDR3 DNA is TGTGCCAGTCAGAAGTATAATGAAGCTTTCTTT.

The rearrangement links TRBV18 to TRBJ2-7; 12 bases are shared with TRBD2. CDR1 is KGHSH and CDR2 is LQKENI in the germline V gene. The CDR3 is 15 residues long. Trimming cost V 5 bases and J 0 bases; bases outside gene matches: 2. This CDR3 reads CASSSTSGGSYEQYF. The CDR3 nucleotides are TGTGCCAGCTCATCGACTAGCGGGGGCTCCTACGAGCAGTACTTC.

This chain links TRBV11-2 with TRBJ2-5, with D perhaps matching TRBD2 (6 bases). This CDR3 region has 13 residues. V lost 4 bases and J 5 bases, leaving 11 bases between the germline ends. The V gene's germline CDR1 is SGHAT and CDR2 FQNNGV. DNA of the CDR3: TGTGCCAGCAGCTGGGGGAGGTCGGAGACCCAGTACTTC. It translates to CASSWGRSETQYF.

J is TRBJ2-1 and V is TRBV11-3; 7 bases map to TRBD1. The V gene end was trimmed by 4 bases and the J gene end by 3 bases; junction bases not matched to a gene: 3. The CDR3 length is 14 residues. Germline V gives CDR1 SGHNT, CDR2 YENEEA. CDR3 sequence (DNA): TGTGCCAGCAGCTCGGGGACAGACTACAATGAGCAGTTCTTC. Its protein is CASSSGTDYNEQFF.

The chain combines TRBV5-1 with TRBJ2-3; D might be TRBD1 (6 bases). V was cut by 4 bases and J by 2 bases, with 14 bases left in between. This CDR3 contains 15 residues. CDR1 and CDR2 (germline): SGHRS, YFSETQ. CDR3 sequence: CASSIVTGLTDTQYF. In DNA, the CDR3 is TGCGCCAGCAGCATAGTAACAGGGCTCACAGATACGCAGTATTTT.

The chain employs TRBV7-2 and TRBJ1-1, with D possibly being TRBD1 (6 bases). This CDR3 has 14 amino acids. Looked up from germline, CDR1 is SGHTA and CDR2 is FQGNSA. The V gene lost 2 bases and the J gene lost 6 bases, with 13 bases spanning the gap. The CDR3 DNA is TGTGCCAGCAGCTTAAAGGGAACAGGGTCTGAAGCTTTCTTT. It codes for CASSLKGTGSEAFF.

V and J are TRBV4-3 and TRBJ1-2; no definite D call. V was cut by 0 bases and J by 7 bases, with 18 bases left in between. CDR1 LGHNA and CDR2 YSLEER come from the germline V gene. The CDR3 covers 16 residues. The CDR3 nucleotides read TGCGCCAGCAGCCAAGATCGGCGGACTGACTTCGGTGGCTACACCTTC. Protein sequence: CASSQDRRTDFGGYTF.

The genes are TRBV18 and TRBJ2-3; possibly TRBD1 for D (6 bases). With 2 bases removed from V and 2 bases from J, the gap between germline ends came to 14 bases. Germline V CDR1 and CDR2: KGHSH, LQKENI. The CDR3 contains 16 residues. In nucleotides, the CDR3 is TGTGCCAGCTCACCAGGGACACCCCGGAACACAGATACGCAGTATTTT. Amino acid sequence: CASSPGTPRNTDTQYF.

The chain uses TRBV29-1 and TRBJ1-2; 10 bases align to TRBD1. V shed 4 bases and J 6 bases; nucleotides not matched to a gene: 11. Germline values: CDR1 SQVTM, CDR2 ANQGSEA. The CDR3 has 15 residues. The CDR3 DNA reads TGCAGCGTTGGGGACAGGGGCACCTTTTTGGATGGCTACACCTTC. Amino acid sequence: CSVGDRGTFLDGYTF.

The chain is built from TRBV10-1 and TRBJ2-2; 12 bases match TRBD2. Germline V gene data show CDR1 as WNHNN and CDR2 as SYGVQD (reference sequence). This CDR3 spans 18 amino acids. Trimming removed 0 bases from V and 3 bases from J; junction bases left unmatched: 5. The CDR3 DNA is TGCGCCAGCAGTGAGTCGAACCGACTAGCGGGAGACACCGGGGAGCTGTTTTTT. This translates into CASSESNRLAGDTGELFF.